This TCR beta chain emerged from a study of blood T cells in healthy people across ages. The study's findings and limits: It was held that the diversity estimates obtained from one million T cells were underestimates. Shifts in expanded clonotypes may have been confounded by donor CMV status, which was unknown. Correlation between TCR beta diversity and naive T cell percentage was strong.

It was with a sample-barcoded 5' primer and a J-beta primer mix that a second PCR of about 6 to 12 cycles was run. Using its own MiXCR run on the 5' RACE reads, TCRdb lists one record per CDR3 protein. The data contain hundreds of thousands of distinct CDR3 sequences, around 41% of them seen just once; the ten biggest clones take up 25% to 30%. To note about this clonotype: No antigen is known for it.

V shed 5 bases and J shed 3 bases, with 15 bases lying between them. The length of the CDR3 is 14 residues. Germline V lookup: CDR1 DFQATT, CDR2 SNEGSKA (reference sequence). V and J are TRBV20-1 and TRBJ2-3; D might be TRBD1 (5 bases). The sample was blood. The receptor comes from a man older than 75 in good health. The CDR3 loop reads CSAPQGFRTDTQYF. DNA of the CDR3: TGCAGTGCTCCCCAGGGTTTTCGTACAGATACGCAGTATTTT.